Each of the 17 T cell receptor beta chains below was sequenced from the same sample in a study of blood T cell repertoires in COVID-19. TCRdb's table, derived via immunoSEQ multiplex PCR, lists solely in-frame clones and lacks some. The sample includes about 480,000 clones, approximately 92% seen only once; the top ten take 0.7% to 1%. Sequencing input: peripheral blood. These receptors were taken from a man aged 18 to 35 with COVID-19, enrolled during active disease.

The V and J genes are TRBV6-5 and TRBJ2-2; the match to TRBD1 covers 7 bases. CDR3 length equals 14 residues. After removal of 5 bases from V and 4 bases from J, the junction contained 4 bases not matched to a gene. The germline CDR1 and CDR2 sequences are MNHEY and SVGAGI. Here the CDR3 reads CASSKDRRTGELFF. Written as DNA, the CDR3 is TGTGCCAGCAGTAAGGACAGGCGCACCGGGGAGCTGTTTTTT.

This clone has a handful of counts. The J gene is TRBJ1-1, the V gene TRBV29-1; 9 bases align to TRBD1. Germline V gene sequence: CDR1 SQVTM, CDR2 ANQGSEA. The CDR3 contains 16 residues. Trimming cost V 4 bases and J 0 bases; bases outside gene matches: 9. The CDR3 region has the DNA TGCAGCGTTGGGAGATTCGGGACAGGGTTGAACACTGAAGCTTTCTTT. Translation gives CSVGRFGTGLNTEAFF. Using reference TRBV29-1 and TRBJ1-1 for the parts outside the CDR3, the full variable domain is SAVISQKPSRDICQRGTSLTIQCQVDSQVTMMFWYRQQPGQSLTLIATANQGSEATYESGFVIDKFPISRPNLTFSTLTVSNMSPEDSSIYLCSVGRFGTGLNTEAFFGQGTRLTVV.

The chain is built from TRBV2 and TRBJ2-3, with TRBD2 identical over 10 bases. V lost 7 bases and J lost 10; bases outside the gene matches: 11. The CDR3 covers 14 residues. In germline, CDR1 is SNHLY, CDR2 FYNNEI. The CDR3 nucleotides are TGTGCCAGCAATTTAGCTAGCGGGGGCTCATCGCAGTATTTT. Its translation is CASNLASGGSSQYF.

The CDR3 sequence is CASSEFTYPNGYTF. The CDR3 nucleotides are TGTGCCAGCAGTGAATTTACCTACCCAAATGGCTACACCTTC. The chain joins TRBV25-1 to TRBJ1-2, with D unclear. Trimming removed 1 base at V and 6 bases at J, with 12 bases between. Germline-derived CDR1 and CDR2 are MGHDK and SYGVNS. CDR3 length: 14 amino acids.

The V call is TRBV12-3 or TRBV12-4, the J call TRBJ2-5; D not resolved. The V and J ends lost 3 bases and 5 bases respectively, with 10 bases between them. This CDR3 spans 13 amino acids. CDR3 protein: CASSFRVRETQYF. The CDR3 nucleotides read TGTGCCAGCAGTTTTAGAGTCCGGGAGACCCAGTACTTC.

This chain connects TRBV27 to TRBJ2-5, with 10 positions matching TRBD2. This CDR3 spans 12 amino acids. Germline assignment: CDR1 MNHEY and CDR2 SMNVEV (reference sequence). Losses at the gene ends were 6 bases for V and 5 bases for J; bases not matched to a gene: 0. CDR3: CASRTSGETQYF. DNA for the CDR3: TGTGCCAGCAGGACTAGCGGGGAGACCCAGTACTTC.

This chain connects TRBV30 to TRBJ2-7; possible D gene TRBD1, 6 bases. V lost 2 bases and J 6 bases, leaving 14 bases between the germline ends. The V gene's germline CDR1 is GTSNPN and CDR2 SVGIG (reference sequence). The CDR3 totals 13 residues. Written as DNA, the CDR3 is TGTGCCTGGAGTCATTCCAGGGGCTCCGAGCAGTACTTC. Protein product: CAWSHSRGSEQYF.

V and J are TRBV27 and TRBJ1-2; TRBD1 is a possible D gene (5 bases). The CDR3 has 13 amino acids. The germline CDR1 and CDR2 sequences are MNHEY and SMNVEV (reference sequence). V was shortened by 2 bases and J by 6 bases, with 10 bases between the two germline ends. The CDR3 nucleotides read TGTGCCAGCAGTTTAAGGGCAGGGCATGGCTACACCTTC. It encodes CASSLRAGHGYTF.

The chain is built from TRBV30 and TRBJ2-7, with TRBD1 identical over 8 bases. The CDR3 has 11 residues. The germline gives CDR1 GTSNPN, CDR2 SVGIG (reference sequence). The V segment lost 5 bases and the J segment 6 bases; nucleotides outside the gene matches: 3. DNA of the CDR3: TGTGCCTGGTGGACAGGGTTCGAGCAGTACTTC. Its protein is CAWWTGFEQYF.

The genes are TRBV5-5 and TRBJ1-1; D is undetermined. Germline V CDR1 and CDR2: SGHKS, YYEKEE (reference sequence). The CDR3 has 16 residues. Trimming left V 3 bases short and J 0 bases short, with 15 bases between. In DNA, the CDR3 is TGTGCCAGCAGCTACCGGGTGTGGGTGATGAACACTGAAGCTTTCTTT. Translating it yields CASSYRVWVMNTEAFF.

The chain combines TRBV6-5 with TRBJ2-1; 11 bases line up with TRBD2. This CDR3 has 15 amino acids. The V segment lost 4 bases and the J segment 4 bases; nucleotides outside the gene matches: 3. Germline V lookup: CDR1 MNHEY, CDR2 SVGAGI. In nucleotides, the CDR3 is TGTGCCAGCAGTTCCGGGACTAGCGGATACAATGAGCAGTTCTTC. Translating gives CASSSGTSGYNEQFF.

The sample holds a few counts of this clone. This chain connects TRBV28 to TRBJ2-7; D unresolved. Trimming took 2 bases from V and 2 from J, leaving 10 bases between them. The CDR3 spans 14 residues. Germline CDR1 reads MDHEN; CDR2 reads SYDVKM. CDR3 sequence reads: CASSLRSSPYEQYF. The CDR3 DNA reads TGTGCCAGCAGTTTACGCAGTTCCCCCTACGAGCAGTACTTC. The variable domain in full, completed from reference TRBV28 and TRBJ2-7, reads DVKVTQSSRYLVKRTGEKVFLECVQDMDHENMFWYRQDPGLGLRLIYFSYDVKMKEKGDIPEGYSVSREKKERFSLILESASTNQTSMYLCASSLRSSPYEQYFGPGTRLTVT.

The chain joins TRBV23-1 to TRBJ2-1; TRBD2 matches 13 bases. TRBV23-1 is an ORF; its function is uncertain. The V gene end was trimmed by 2 bases and the J gene end by 7 bases; junction bases not matched to a gene: 11. This CDR3 is 18 amino acids long. The CDR3 DNA reads TGCGCCAGCAGTCAACCCTCGGGACTAGCGGGGACAGGGAATGAGCAGTTCTTC. Its translation is CASSQPSGLAGTGNEQFF.

The chain links TRBV2 to TRBJ1-6, with D perhaps matching TRBD1 (5 bases). The length of the CDR3 is 14 residues. Germline CDR1 reads SNHLY; CDR2 reads FYNNEI. Trimming removed 5 bases from V and 10 bases from J, with 15 bases in between. CDR3 loop: CASSRDSGGSPLHF. Written as DNA, the CDR3 is TGTGCCAGCAGTCGGGACTCCGGAGGATCACCCCTCCACTTT.

The chain has TRBV7-2 and TRBJ2-7; TRBD1 might be the D (5 bases). V shed 5 bases and J shed 10 bases, with 12 bases lying between them. The germline V gene has CDR1 SGHTA and CDR2 FQGNSA. The CDR3 consists of 11 residues. CDR3 protein: CASSQTVRQYF. The CDR3 nucleotides read TGTGCCAGCAGCCAGACAGTGCGACAGTACTTC.

The genes are TRBV7-6 and TRBJ1-6; 9 nucleotides align to TRBD1. V was clipped by 5 bases and J by 3 bases; unmatched bases: 14. Germline CDR1 SGHVS, CDR2 FNYEAQ. The CDR3 has 19 residues. The CDR3 reads CASSKDRGGSIVYNSPLHF. DNA for the CDR3: TGTGCCAGCAGCAAGGACAGGGGCGGCTCGATTGTCTATAATTCACCCCTCCACTTT.

This chain links TRBV19 with TRBJ2-7; 8 bases fit TRBD1. CDR3 length equals 13 residues. CDR1 is LNHDA, CDR2 SQIVND, per germline (reference sequence). The CDR3: CASQQQGVGEQYF. The CDR3, as DNA: TGTGCTTCCCAACAACAGGGGGTGGGTGAGCAGTACTTC.